The 9 T cell receptor beta chains given below trace back to one sample, sequenced in a study of blood T cells in healthy people across ages. With a J-beta primer mix and a sample-barcoded 5' primer, a second PCR ran about 7 to 12 cycles. MiXCR, run by TCRdb on the 5' RACE reads, gives a single entry per CDR3 protein. This sample has around 1.5 million distinct CDR3 sequences, with approximately 60% found just once. The sequenced material came from blood. Source of these receptors: a man between 18 and 29 years old in good health.

V usage is TRBV5-1 and J usage is TRBJ2-4; D gene ambiguous. The J call is doubtful: the DNA matches TRBJ2-7 better. This CDR3 has 13 amino acids. Germline V gene data show CDR1 as SGHRS and CDR2 as YFSETQ. CDR3 sequence: CASSWKVPYEQYF. CDR3 nucleotide sequence: TGCGCCAGCAGCTGGAAGGTTCCCTACGAGCAGTACTTC.

This chain links TRBV20-1 with TRBJ2-1; the D call may be TRBD1 or TRBD2 (6 bases each). This CDR3 contains 14 residues. Germline V gives CDR1 DFQATT, CDR2 SNEGSKA (reference sequence). V dropped 3 bases and J dropped 4 bases, with 13 bases sitting between them. The CDR3 DNA follows: TGCAGTGCTAGTTCCGGGGGCGGTTACAATGAGCAGTTCTTC. Encoded protein: CSASSGGGYNEQFF.

The chain employs TRBV6-5 and TRBJ2-7; D tentatively reads TRBD1 or TRBD2 (5 bases each). CDR1 and CDR2 from the germline V gene are MNHEY and SVGAGI. CDR3 size: 16 residues. Trimming took 5 bases from V and 7 from J, leaving 24 bases between them. CDR3 in amino acids: CASSHGTVRSYNEQYF. CDR3 bases: TGTGCCAGCAGTCATGGGACGGTTCGCTCCTACAATGAGCAGTACTTC.

This clonotype was observed once. The CDR3 spells CASSAFESRGRAGELFF. CDR3 DNA: TGTGCCAGCAGCGCCTTTGAGAGCAGGGGGAGGGCCGGGGAGCTGTTTTTT. The V and J genes are TRBV7-2 and TRBJ2-2, with D perhaps being TRBD1 or TRBD2 (7 bases each). CDR3 length: 17 amino acids. The ends were cut back, 5 bases at V and 6 bases at J, with 22 bases in the middle. Per the germline V gene, CDR1 is SGHTA and CDR2 is FQGNSA.

About this clonotype: One junction end disagrees with the germline gene, perhaps due to a read error. This chain links TRBV7-2 with TRBJ2-1, with a weak D call TRBD2 (7 bases). Germline-derived CDR1 and CDR2 are SGHTA and FQGNSA. The CDR3 has 15 residues. The CDR3 bases are TGTGCCAGCAGCAAGGGGGGGGGGAACACCGGGGAGCTGTTCTTC. It yields the protein CASSKGGGNTGELFF.

The chain employs TRBV6-5 and TRBJ2-5; 12 bases are shared with TRBD2. The CDR3 runs 16 residues. V shed 4 bases and J 5 bases; nucleotides not matched to a gene: 8. From germline, CDR1 is MNHEY and CDR2 SVGAGI. The CDR3 loop is CASSSSGGAFLETQYF. The CDR3 bases are TGTGCCAGCAGTTCTAGCGGGGGGGCTTTTTTGGAGACCCAGTACTTC.

The genes are TRBV6-1 and TRBJ2-1, with TRBD1 identical over 9 bases. The J segment lost 14 bases and the V segment lost 4 bases, leaving 21 bases of the junction unmatched. Germline V gene sequence: CDR1 MNHNS, CDR2 SASEGT. The CDR3 covers 17 residues. This CDR3 reads CASSGNRWDRDTQQEFF. The CDR3 region has the DNA TGTGCCAGCAGTGGTAACCGGTGGGACAGGGATACCCAACAAGAGTTCTTC.

The chain couples TRBV15 to TRBJ2-3, with 11 nucleotides matching TRBD2. CDR3 size: 17 residues. Germline lookup yields CDR1 LNHNV and CDR2 YYDKDF (reference sequence). J lost 1 base, V lost 0 bases, and 3 bases had no gene match. CDR3: CATSRDGTSGGTDTQYF. The CDR3 nucleotides read TGTGCCACCAGCAGAGATGGGACTAGCGGAGGCACAGATACGCAGTATTTT.

V usage is TRBV9 and J usage is TRBJ2-1; D possibly matches TRBD1 or TRBD2 (5 bases each). The CDR3 consists of 16 residues. Germline V gene data show CDR1 as SGDLS and CDR2 as YYNGEE. V lost 0 bases to trimming and J lost 2 bases, with 12 bases between them. The CDR3 DNA reads TGTGCCAGCAGCGTAGTTGGGGGAGTGGCCTACAATGAGCAGTTCTTC. It codes for CASSVVGGVAYNEQFF.